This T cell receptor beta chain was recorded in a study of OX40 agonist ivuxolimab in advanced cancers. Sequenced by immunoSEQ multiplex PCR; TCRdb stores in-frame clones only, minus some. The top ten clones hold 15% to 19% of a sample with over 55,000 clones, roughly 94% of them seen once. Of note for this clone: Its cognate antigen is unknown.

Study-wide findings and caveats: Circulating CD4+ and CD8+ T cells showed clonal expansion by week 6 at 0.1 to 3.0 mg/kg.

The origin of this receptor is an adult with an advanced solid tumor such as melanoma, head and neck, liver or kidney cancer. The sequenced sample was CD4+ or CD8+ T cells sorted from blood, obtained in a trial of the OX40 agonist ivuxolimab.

CDR3 DNA sequence: TGTGCCAGCAGTTACTATTATCAGGGGGCCTACGAGCAGTACTTC. The encoded protein is CASSYYYQGAYEQYF. V gene TRBV6-5 combines with J gene TRBJ2-7; 7 bases are shared with TRBD1. This CDR3 region has 15 residues. From germline, CDR1 is MNHEY and CDR2 SVGAGI. V was clipped by 1 base and J by 2 bases; unmatched bases: 5.